These 30 T cell receptor beta chains were sequenced from one sample in a study of cytomegalovirus exposure and HLA in healthy donors (TCRdb year 2017). Library construction relied on the immunoSEQ multiplex PCR assay. A mixture of 60 forward primers for TCR Vbeta segments and 13 reverse primers for TCR Jbeta segments was used in the multiplex PCR. As stored in TCRdb, this immuneACCESS dataset retains in-frame rearrangements with V and J assigned. A fraction of the clones does not appear; measured against another copy, unresolved V genes explain less than half of the discrepancy, and the remainder lacks a known reason. This sample gives 90,000 to 120,000 clones in total; around two thirds of them show up just once. Clones ranked in the top ten supply 14% of the sample. Sequencing input: PBMCs. These TCRs come from a woman aged 40-49 years in good health and CMV-seropositive.

Only one count was recorded for this clone. V is TRBV18 and J is TRBJ1-4; D perhaps matches TRBD1 (5 bases). Trimming removed 4 bases from V and 7 bases from J, with 13 bases in between. Germline values: CDR1 KGHSH, CDR2 LQKENI. This CDR3 is 14 amino acids long. CDR3 loop: CASSRDRGGEKLFF. DNA of the CDR3: TGTGCCAGCTCACGGGATAGGGGAGGTGAAAAACTGTTTTTT.

The chain links TRBV27 to TRBJ2-3; D gene uncertain. The CDR3 has 13 residues. CDR1 and CDR2 from the germline V gene are MNHEY and SMNVEV (reference sequence). V was clipped by 7 bases and J by 0 bases, with 8 bases between them. The CDR3 region is CASKQSSTDTQYF. The CDR3, as DNA: TGTGCCAGCAAACAGAGTAGCACAGATACGCAGTATTTT.

This clone was detected only once. This sequence joins TRBV19 and TRBJ2-2; 9 bases map to TRBD2. After removal of 9 bases from V and 2 bases from J, the junction contained 4 bases not matched to a gene. The CDR3 has 14 residues. The germline V gene has CDR1 LNHDA and CDR2 SQIVND (reference sequence). The CDR3 reads CASSGGLNTGELFF. As DNA, the CDR3 is TGTGCCAGCAGCGGGGGGCTAAACACCGGGGAGCTGTTTTTT.

The V call is TRBV7-2, the J call TRBJ1-5; weak D call: TRBD1 (5 bases). Germline lookup yields CDR1 SGHTA and CDR2 FQGNSA. The V gene lost 3 bases and the J gene lost 0 bases, with 9 bases spanning the gap. The CDR3 contains 15 residues. This CDR3 is CASSLGGYSNQPQHF. The CDR3 DNA reads as TGTGCCAGCAGCTTGGGGGGATATAGCAATCAGCCCCAGCATTTT.

The rearrangement uses TRBV30 and TRBJ2-7; maybe TRBD1 (6 bases). The V end lost 3 bases, the J end lost 3 bases, and 15 bases lay between the germline ends. This CDR3 spans 14 amino acids. CDR1 is GTSNPN, CDR2 SVGIG, per germline (reference sequence). The CDR3 region has the DNA TGTGCCTGGAGAATGACAGGAATGAACTACGAGCAGTACTTC. This translates into CAWRMTGMNYEQYF. The variable domain in full, completed from reference TRBV30 and TRBJ2-7, reads SQTIHQWPATLVQPVGSPLSLECTVEGTSNPNLYWYRQAAGRGLQLLFYSVGIGQISSEVPQNLSASRPQDRQFILSSKKLLLSDSGFYLCAWRMTGMNYEQYFGPGTRLTVT.

This sequence joins TRBV4-2 and TRBJ2-2; D unresolved. The V end lost 0 bases, the J end lost 4 bases, and 12 bases lay between the germline ends. The CDR3 has 16 amino acids. From germline, CDR1 is LGHNA and CDR2 YNFKEQ. In nucleotides, the CDR3 is TGTGCCAGCAGCCAAGATCGCTCAGGATTCACCGGGGAGCTGTTTTTT. It specifies CASSQDRSGFTGELFF.

J is TRBJ1-1 and V is TRBV12-5, with D tentatively TRBD1 (5 bases). Germline CDR1 is LGHNT and CDR2 is FRNRAP. The CDR3 spans 11 residues. Trimming left V 3 bases short and J 7 bases short, with 6 bases between. For the CDR3, the DNA is TGTGCTAGTGGTTTAGGGGTTGAAGCTTTCTTT. This sequence encodes CASGLGVEAFF.

The chain carries TRBV6-1 and TRBJ1-6; D may be TRBD1 (6 bases). The CDR3 loop spans 17 amino acids. Germline V gene sequence: CDR1 MNHNS, CDR2 SASEGT. Trimming removed 0 bases from V and 6 bases from J, with 15 bases in between. CDR3: CASSEALGGFVNSPLHF. As DNA, the CDR3 is TGTGCCAGCAGTGAAGCGCTAGGGGGATTTGTTAATTCACCCCTCCACTTT.

The V and J genes are TRBV7-8 and TRBJ2-1; 9 nucleotides match TRBD1. The junction had 11 bases not matched to a gene; V was cut back by 4 bases and J by 7 bases. CDR3 length: 16 amino acids. Germline-derived CDR1 and CDR2 are SGHVS and FQNEAQ. CDR3 protein: CASSSPRDRVKNEQFF. CDR3 in DNA: TGTGCCAGCAGCTCACCGCGGGACAGGGTCAAAAATGAGCAGTTCTTC.

There are a few counts of this clone. Germline and junction disagree at one end, which may indicate a read error. The V gene is TRBV4-1, the J gene TRBJ1-6, with a tentative D call TRBD1 (6 bases). The CDR3 is 17 residues long. The germline gives CDR1 MGHRA, CDR2 YSYEKL. CDR3 DNA sequence: TGCGCCAGCAGCGAAGACGGAAAACGGACAGCAAATTCACCCCTCCACTTT. This gives the protein CASSEDGKRTANSPLHF.

The chain has TRBV6-1 and TRBJ1-5, with 7 bases lining up with TRBD1. CDR3 size: 16 residues. V was pared by 4 bases and J by 2 bases, with 8 bases of the junction left unmatched. CDR1 is MNHNS, CDR2 SASEGT, per germline. The CDR3 coding sequence is TGTGCCAGCAGTGCAACAGGGGAGTGGGGCAATCAGCCCCAGCATTTT. This sequence encodes CASSATGEWGNQPQHF.

The rearrangement links TRBV4-2 to TRBJ1-6, with D hard to call. Trimming shortened V by 3 bases and J by 6 bases, and 15 bases separated the two germline ends. Looked up from germline, CDR1 is LGHNA and CDR2 is YNFKEQ. The CDR3 contains 16 residues. The CDR3 sequence: CASSQTPRGSNSPLHF. CDR3 in DNA: TGTGCCAGCAGCCAGACCCCCAGAGGGAGTAATTCACCCCTCCACTTT.

This rearrangement joins TRBV12-5 to TRBJ1-5, with a possible D match to TRBD1 (5 bases). The V gene lost 6 bases and the J gene lost 3 bases, with 15 bases spanning the gap. Germline V gives CDR1 LGHNT, CDR2 FRNRAP. The CDR3 length is 15 residues. CDR3 nucleotide sequence: TGTGCTAGTGGGTCGCCGGGGGTCTTCAATCAGCCCCAGCATTTT. Translated, it gives CASGSPGVFNQPQHF.

The V gene is TRBV18, the J gene TRBJ1-4; D unclear. V shed 3 bases and J shed 3 bases, with 11 bases lying between them. The CDR3 has 15 residues. Germline assignment: CDR1 KGHSH and CDR2 LQKENI. This CDR3 reads CASSPSESSNEKLFF. The CDR3 coding sequence is TGTGCCAGCTCACCCTCTGAAAGCTCTAATGAAAAACTGTTTTTT. Drawing the rest from reference TRBV18 and TRBJ1-4, the complete variable domain is NAGVMQNPRHLVRRRGQEARLRCSPMKGHSHVYWYRQLPEEGLKFMVYLQKENIIDESGMPKERFSAEFPKEGPSILRIQQVVRGDSAAYFCASSPSESSNEKLFFGSGTQLSVL.

The chain combines TRBV29-1 with TRBJ2-1; D remains ambiguous. The CDR3 consists of 13 residues. The ends were cut back, 8 bases at V and 6 bases at J, with 17 bases in the middle. The V gene's germline CDR1 is SQVTM and CDR2 ANQGSEA. The CDR3 sequence is CSFPVFTLNEQFF. The CDR3 DNA follows: TGCAGCTTCCCGGTGTTCACCCTCAATGAGCAGTTCTTC.

The V call is TRBV5-1, the J call TRBJ2-7; D is perhaps TRBD1 (5 bases). This CDR3 region has 13 residues. The germline CDR1 and CDR2 sequences are SGHRS and YFSETQ. The germline V and J ends were trimmed by 6 bases and 2 bases, with 12 bases remaining between them. For the CDR3, the DNA is TGCGCCAGCACCCAGGGTTCGCCCTACGAGCAGTACTTC. Its protein is CASTQGSPYEQYF. Looking up the rest from reference TRBV5-1 and TRBJ2-7 gives the full variable domain: KAGVTQTPRYLIKTRGQQVTLSCSPISGHRSVSWYQQTPGQGLQFLFEYFSETQRNKGNFPGRFSGRQFSNSRSEMNVSTLELGDSALYLCASTQGSPYEQYFGPGTRLTVT.

The chain joins TRBV5-4 to TRBJ1-4, with 9 bases that match TRBD1. This CDR3 region has 14 residues. With V trimmed by 4 bases and J by 4 bases, 2 bases remained unmatched. Germline V gene sequence: CDR1 SGHNT, CDR2 YYREEE (reference sequence). CDR3 protein: CASSLTGGNEKLFF. The CDR3 region has the DNA TGTGCCAGCAGCCTGACAGGGGGTAATGAAAAACTGTTTTTT.

The chain links TRBV16 to TRBJ1-2; possible D gene TRBD1, 6 bases. Trimming removed 2 bases at V and 2 bases at J, with 12 bases between. The CDR3 is made up of 15 amino acids. Germline values: CDR1 KGHSY, CDR2 FQNENV. The DNA of the CDR3 is TGTGCCAGCAGCCAACAGGGGATGGCGAACTATGGCTACACCTTC. Its translation: CASSQQGMANYGYTF.

V and J are TRBV9 and TRBJ2-2, with a weak D call TRBD1 (6 bases). This CDR3 spans 15 amino acids. Trimming cost V 0 bases and J 1 base, with 7 bases left between them. Looked up from germline, CDR1 is SGDLS and CDR2 is YYNGEE. The CDR3 protein is CASSVAGQNTGELFF. CDR3 nucleotide sequence: TGTGCCAGCAGCGTAGCGGGACAGAACACCGGGGAGCTGTTTTTT.

V and J are TRBV5-1 and TRBJ1-6; 8 positions agree with TRBD1. CDR3 length equals 14 residues. The germline V gene encodes CDR1 SGHRS and CDR2 YFSETQ. The ends lost 2 bases at V and 8 bases at J; junction bases unmatched: 3. The CDR3 is CASSFDRGHSPLHF. CDR3 nucleotides: TGCGCCAGCAGCTTTGACAGGGGCCATTCACCCCTCCACTTT.

This clone was seen a handful of times. The genes are TRBV4-1 and TRBJ2-3; D not resolved. The CDR3 is 17 amino acids. V was cut by 0 bases and J by 5 bases, with 18 bases left in between. CDR1 and CDR2 from the germline V gene are MGHRA and YSYEKL. CDR3 sequence (DNA): TGCGCCAGCAGCCAAGATTCCCCGGGTGGTGTGAGAGATACGCAGTATTTT. Its translation: CASSQDSPGGVRDTQYF.

This chain joins TRBV19 and TRBJ1-1, with a tentative D call TRBD1 (5 bases). This CDR3 is 15 amino acids long. With 4 bases removed from V and 3 bases from J, the gap between germline ends came to 15 bases. From germline, CDR1 is LNHDA and CDR2 SQIVND (reference sequence). CDR3 sequence (DNA): TGTGCCAGTAGTACAGGGCCTCGAGGAGACACTGAAGCTTTCTTT. Translating gives CASSTGPRGDTEAFF. The entire variable domain, with the rest obtained from reference TRBV19 and TRBJ1-1, is as follows: DGGITQSPKYLFRKEGQNVTLSCEQNLNHDAMYWYRQDPGQGLRLIYYSQIVNDFQKGDIAEGYSVSREKKESFPLTVTSAQKNPTAFYLCASSTGPRGDTEAFFGQGTRLTVV.

This chain connects TRBV15 to TRBJ2-2; D remains ambiguous. The germline V and J ends were trimmed by 2 bases and 4 bases, with 11 bases remaining between them. CDR3 size: 15 residues. CDR1 is LNHNV and CDR2 is YYDKDF in the germline V gene (reference sequence). CDR3 in DNA: TGTGCCACCAGCAGACAGGTGCTTGGCACCGGGGAGCTGTTTTTT. Translation: CATSRQVLGTGELFF.

This clone has a single count. V and J are TRBV18 and TRBJ1-2; TRBD1 might be the D (5 bases). Germline assignment: CDR1 KGHSH and CDR2 LQKENI. Trimming removed 1 base from V and 4 bases from J, with 16 bases in between. The CDR3 is made up of 16 amino acids. CDR3 residues: CASSPRQGRTPYGYTF. The CDR3 region has the DNA TGTGCCAGCTCACCACGGCAGGGTCGGACCCCCTATGGCTACACCTTC.

This chain uses TRBV15 with TRBJ2-7; D is perhaps TRBD2 (5 bases). Trimming took 0 bases from V and 2 from J, leaving 14 bases between them. This CDR3 contains 16 residues. Germline loops: CDR1 LNHNV, CDR2 YYDKDF (reference sequence). The CDR3 reads CATSRDQDSAAYEQYF. In DNA, the CDR3 is TGTGCCACCAGCAGAGATCAGGATAGCGCGGCCTACGAGCAGTACTTC.

This clone showed up just once. The chain combines TRBV7-2 with TRBJ1-2; TRBD1 aligns across 8 bases. The CDR3 extends over 13 amino acids. CDR1 SGHTA and CDR2 FQGNSA come from the germline V gene. Trimming at V came to 5 bases and at J to 5 bases, leaving 4 bases not matched to a gene. The CDR3 DNA reads as TGTGCCAGCAGCCGGACAGGGAGTTATGGCTACACCTTC. Translating it yields CASSRTGSYGYTF.

In this sample, this clone turned up once. V gene TRBV6-5 combines with J gene TRBJ1-6; 12 bases align to TRBD1. Losses at the gene ends were 4 bases for V and 14 bases for J; bases not matched to a gene: 9. This CDR3 spans 15 amino acids. Germline V gene sequence: CDR1 MNHEY, CDR2 SVGAGI. The CDR3 loop is CASSSSGQGAQALHF. The CDR3 region has the DNA TGTGCCAGCAGTTCCTCGGGACAGGGGGCCCAAGCCCTCCACTTT.

The chain uses TRBV6-5 and TRBJ1-2, with TRBD1 as a possible D gene (5 bases). Germline V gene lookup returns CDR1 MNHEY and CDR2 SVGAGI. V was shortened by 0 bases and J by 1 base, with 9 bases between the two germline ends. The CDR3 extends over 15 amino acids. CDR3 coding DNA: TGTGCCAGCAGTTACTCGGCAGGGTATAACTATGGCTACACCTTC. Amino acids: CASSYSAGYNYGYTF.

The rearrangement uses TRBV5-1 and TRBJ1-1; D unresolved. CDR1 is SGHRS, CDR2 YFSETQ, per germline. The CDR3 is 14 residues long. The V gene lost 0 bases and the J gene lost 0 bases, with 6 bases spanning the gap. CDR3 sequence: CASSLGQMNTEAFF. The CDR3 DNA reads TGCGCCAGCAGCTTGGGACAAATGAACACTGAAGCTTTCTTT.

The chain has TRBV5-1 and TRBJ2-7; 8 nucleotides match TRBD1. CDR1 is SGHRS and CDR2 is YFSETQ in the germline V gene. The CDR3 is 14 residues long. With 4 bases clipped from V and 1 base from J, the junction kept 4 bases outside the gene matches. The CDR3 DNA reads TGCGCCAGCAGCACCGGGACAGGTTCCTACGAGCAGTACTTC. Protein sequence: CASSTGTGSYEQYF.